The subject of this entry is one TCR beta chain. Antigen: not known. The data derive from a study of response to subunit inactivated influenza vaccine. TCRdb re-derived calls from the RT-PCR reads in MiXCR, one entry per CDR3 protein. The table includes roughly 700,000 distinct CDR3 sequences, roughly 14% detected once. Germline V gives CDR1 DFQATT, CDR2 SNEGSKA (reference sequence). The CDR3 has 19 residues. The V gene end was trimmed by 0 bases and the J gene end by 4 bases; junction bases not matched to a gene: 11. Study-level findings and limits: Each seasonal influenza vaccination recruits few new T cells, the authors suggested.

The V and J genes are TRBV20-1 and TRBJ2-3; 15 nucleotides match TRBD2. This TCR derives from a man between 50 and 59 years old who received an inactivated influenza vaccine. The sequences come from PBMCs from blood, collected 14 to 15 days before vaccination. The CDR3 DNA is TGCAGTGCTAGAGATTTTAGCCCCCGGACTAGCGGGGGGGCAGATACGCAGTATTTT. As protein: CSARDFSPRTSGGADTQYF.